This T cell receptor beta chain originates from a study of graft-versus-host responses after intestinal transplantation. Study context: Grafts were multivisceral, liver-intestinal, or isolated intestinal.

The CDR3 length is 18 residues. Germline-derived CDR1 and CDR2 are SGHNT and YYREEE (reference sequence). V lost 4 bases to trimming and J lost 0 bases, with 20 bases between them. Repertoires were generated with immunoSEQ multiplex PCR, while TCRdb's copy carries only in-frame clones and drops some. Among under 45,000 clones, approximately 95% were seen once, and the ten largest hold approximately 4%. The source of this sequence is a human patient who received an intestinal transplant, so some T cells may come from the graft donor. This material consisted of PBMCs, taken 734 days after intestinal transplantation. V is TRBV5-4 and J is TRBJ2-1; D uncertain. The CDR3 DNA follows: TGTGCCAGCAGCCCTCACGTAGCTGTAACGAGCTCCTACAATGAGCAGTTCTTC. Translating gives CASSPHVAVTSSYNEQFF.